This note documents a single TCR beta chain sequence. The primer mix had 60 Vbeta and 13 Jbeta primers. This table comes from immunoSEQ multiplex PCR, and its TCRdb copy is limited to in-frame clones, with some not included. The repertoire holds about 170,000 clones, with about 80% as singletons. These data come from a study of cytomegalovirus exposure and HLA in healthy donors. CDR1 SGHNT and CDR2 YYREEE come from the germline V gene (reference sequence). The CDR3 has 13 amino acids. V was cut by 4 bases and J by 5 bases, with 13 bases left in between. All donors participated as healthy donors of bone marrow.

Sequencing input: PBMCs. The clonotype comes from a man younger than 35 in good health and CMV-seronegative. The chain has TRBV5-4 and TRBJ2-7; D might be TRBD1 (6 bases). The CDR3 DNA is TGTGCCAGCAGCGGAATAGACAGGAACGAGCAGTACTTC. As protein: CASSGIDRNEQYF.